The 24 T cell receptor beta chains presented below share a single source sample, sequenced in a study of blood T cell repertoires in COVID-19 (dated by TCRdb to the early 2020s). Libraries were made using the immunoSEQ multiplex PCR assay. The table was pulled from immuneACCESS by TCRdb, which kept in-frame rearrangements only. Such tables lose some clones; where checked, under half of the loss comes from unresolved V genes, and the rest has no known cause. This sample has roughly 180,000 clones in its table, and around nine tenths of those were observed once. The ten biggest clones cover approximately 2.1% of the sample. The sample consisted of peripheral blood. These receptors came from a man between 65 and 80 years old with active or convalescent COVID-19.

The chain joins TRBV27 to TRBJ1-2; possibly TRBD1 for D (5 bases). The CDR3 length is 11 residues. Germline V gives CDR1 MNHEY, CDR2 SMNVEV (reference sequence). With 6 bases removed from V and 7 bases from J, the gap between germline ends came to 9 bases. CDR3: CASSRDSGYTF. The CDR3, as DNA: TGTGCCAGCAGCCGGGACTCTGGCTACACCTTC.

V and J are TRBV19 and TRBJ1-4; 9 bases align to TRBD1. With V trimmed by 3 bases and J by 7 bases, 3 bases remained unmatched. The germline V gene has CDR1 LNHDA and CDR2 SQIVND (reference sequence). The CDR3 runs to 14 residues. The chain's CDR3 is CASSIGQGSEKLFF. CDR3 nucleotides: TGTGCCAGTAGTATTGGACAGGGGAGTGAAAAACTGTTTTTT. Full variable domain (missing parts from reference TRBV19 and TRBJ1-4): DGGITQSPKYLFRKEGQNVTLSCEQNLNHDAMYWYRQDPGQGLRLIYYSQIVNDFQKGDIAEGYSVSREKKESFPLTVTSAQKNPTAFYLCASSIGQGSEKLFFGSGTQLSVL.

The chain recombines TRBV24-1 with TRBJ2-5; D remains unclear. V was shortened by 4 bases and J by 5 bases, with 7 bases between the two germline ends. The germline V gene encodes CDR1 KGHDR and CDR2 SFDVKD. The CDR3 totals 12 residues. For the CDR3, the DNA is TGTGCCACCAGTGACCCCGGGGAGACCCAGTACTTC. It codes for CATSDPGETQYF.

Only a few counts were recorded for this clone. The rearrangement links TRBV5-5 to TRBJ1-2, with TRBD1 identical over 7 bases. In germline, CDR1 is SGHKS, CDR2 YYEKEE (reference sequence). Unmatched junction bases numbered 6, after V lost 4 bases and J lost 3 bases. This CDR3 is 14 amino acids long. The CDR3 coding sequence is TGTGCCAGCAGCGTCACAGGGGCGGACTATGGCTACACCTTC. It specifies CASSVTGADYGYTF.

V is TRBV12-2 and J is TRBJ2-7; the D call in the table, TRBD2, was not verified against the DNA. TRBV12-2 is assigned pseudogene status. The CDR3 spans 16 residues. CDR3 sequence: CASRLASPRRSYEQYF. The CDR3 nucleotides read TGTGCAAGTCGCTTAGCATCTCCTAGAAGGTCCTACGAGCAGTACTTC.

V gene TRBV7-8 combines with J gene TRBJ1-5; 9 positions match TRBD1. Germline lookup yields CDR1 SGHVS and CDR2 FQNEAQ. The CDR3 length is 15 residues. Trimming took 4 bases from V and 5 from J; bases not matched to a gene: 6. The CDR3 loop reads CASSWDRASYQPQHF. In DNA, the CDR3 is TGTGCCAGCAGCTGGGACAGGGCGAGTTATCAGCCCCAGCATTTT.

The V call is TRBV28, the J call TRBJ1-4; a possible D gene is TRBD1 (5 bases). Germline V gives CDR1 MDHEN, CDR2 SYDVKM. The CDR3 is made up of 15 amino acids. The germline V and J ends were trimmed by 5 bases and 6 bases, with 16 bases remaining between them. CDR3 DNA: TGTGCCAGCAGTCCCCATAGCGGGGGGGATGAAAAACTGTTTTTT. Translation gives CASSPHSGGDEKLFF.

This chain links TRBV7-6 with TRBJ1-6, with a possible D match to TRBD1 (6 bases). Looked up from germline, CDR1 is SGHVS and CDR2 is FNYEAQ. With 3 bases removed from V and 5 bases from J, the gap between germline ends came to 11 bases. The CDR3 sequence is 15 residues long. In DNA form, the CDR3 reads TGTGCCAGCAGCTTCGGGACACCCGATAATTCACCCCTCCACTTT. It codes for CASSFGTPDNSPLHF.

This clone was observed a few times. The chain couples TRBV7-2 to TRBJ2-5; D is possibly TRBD2 (6 bases). Germline loops: CDR1 SGHTA, CDR2 FQGNSA. Trimming stripped 1 base from V and 2 bases from J, with 11 bases between. The CDR3 loop spans 15 amino acids. DNA of the CDR3: TGTGCCAGCAGCTTAGGAGGGACTTTTCAAGAGACCCAGTACTTC. Its translation: CASSLGGTFQETQYF.

V gene TRBV7-9 combines with J gene TRBJ2-5; the match to TRBD2 covers 10 bases. Trimming removed 5 bases from V and 7 bases from J; junction bases left unmatched: 10. CDR1 SEHNR and CDR2 FQNEAQ come from the germline V gene (reference sequence). CDR3 length: 15 amino acids. CDR3 protein: CASSQASGGTGTQYF. The CDR3 DNA follows: TGTGCCAGCAGCCAAGCTAGCGGGGGCACGGGGACCCAGTACTTC. Supplemented by reference TRBV7-9 and TRBJ2-5, the full variable domain reads DTGVSQNPRHKITKRGQNVTFRCDPISEHNRLYWYRQTLGQGPEFLTYFQNEAQLEKSRLLSDRFSAERPKGSFSTLEIQRTEQGDSAMYLCASSQASGGTGTQYFGPGTRLLVL.

The gene calls are TRBV2 and TRBJ1-1; no clear D gene. The CDR3 extends over 15 amino acids. V shed 1 base and J shed 0 bases, with 9 bases lying between them. The germline V gene encodes CDR1 SNHLY and CDR2 FYNNEI. The chain's CDR3 is CASSEDTFMNTEAFF. CDR3 DNA: TGTGCCAGCAGTGAAGACACGTTCATGAACACTGAAGCTTTCTTT.

This chain joins TRBV27 and TRBJ2-3; TRBD2 agrees at 12 bases. Germline V CDR1 and CDR2: MNHEY, SMNVEV (reference sequence). The V segment lost 3 bases and the J segment 5 bases; nucleotides outside the gene matches: 15. This CDR3 comprises 19 residues. The CDR3 loop is CASSFGGLTSGRVGDTQYF. The DNA for the CDR3 is TGTGCCAGCAGTTTTGGGGGATTGACTAGCGGGAGAGTTGGAGATACGCAGTATTTT.

J is TRBJ2-7 and V is TRBV6-1, with 8 bases that match TRBD1. CDR1 MNHNS and CDR2 SASEGT come from the germline V gene. The CDR3 extends over 17 amino acids. J lost 4 bases, V lost 4 bases, and 15 bases had no gene match. CDR3 residues: CASSANQGAGLIYEQYF. CDR3 coding DNA: TGTGCCAGCAGTGCCAATCAGGGGGCCGGGCTTATATACGAGCAGTACTTC.

V gene TRBV2 combines with J gene TRBJ2-5; the D gene is possibly TRBD1 (6 bases). The CDR3 totals 11 residues. V was trimmed by 8 bases and J by 5 bases, leaving 9 bases between them. CDR1 and CDR2 from the germline V gene are SNHLY and FYNNEI. Here the CDR3 DNA reads TGTGCCAGCGGGCAGGGGGAGACCCAGTACTTC. Its translation: CASGQGETQYF.

Written as DNA, the CDR3 is TGTGCCAGCAGCCAAGATGGGCGAGGACTGGGTGGCTACACCTTC. Encoded protein: CASSQDGRGLGGYTF. The rearrangement joins TRBV3-1 (or the pseudogene TRBV3-2) to TRBJ1-2; D remains unclear. V dropped 0 bases and J dropped 7 bases, with 15 bases sitting between them. Germline CDR1 LGHDT, CDR2 YNNKEL (reference sequence). The CDR3 sequence is 15 residues long.

This clone has only one observation. The V gene is TRBV28, the J gene TRBJ2-7; 8 positions agree with TRBD1. CDR1 MDHEN and CDR2 SYDVKM come from the germline V gene. Unmatched junction bases numbered 5, after V lost 5 bases and J lost 2 bases. The CDR3 loop spans 14 amino acids. This chain's CDR3 is CASSAQGGPYEQYF. In nucleotides, the CDR3 is TGTGCCAGCAGTGCACAGGGGGGTCCCTACGAGCAGTACTTC.

The J gene is TRBJ1-5, the V gene TRBV18; 7 bases are a match to TRBD1. Germline V gene lookup returns CDR1 KGHSH and CDR2 LQKENI. The V segment lost 3 bases and the J segment 4 bases; nucleotides outside the gene matches: 6. This CDR3 is built from 15 residues. The DNA of the CDR3 is TGTGCCAGCTCACCGGGGACAGCCCCAAATCAGCCCCAGCATTTT. Translated, it gives CASSPGTAPNQPQHF.

CDR3 bases: TGTGCCAGCAGCTTAGGGGGCGGGGCTCGAAATTCACCCCTCCACTTT. It codes for CASSLGGGARNSPLHF. The chain is built from TRBV11-2 and TRBJ1-6, with D possibly matching TRBD1 (5 bases). The CDR3 runs 16 residues. Germline CDR1 is SGHAT and CDR2 is FQNNGV. The ends were cut back, 1 base at V and 7 bases at J, with 14 bases in the middle.

This chain uses TRBV11-3 with TRBJ2-1; maybe TRBD2 (5 bases). The ends were cut back, 5 bases at V and 9 bases at J, with 17 bases in the middle. The CDR3 consists of 14 residues. Germline CDR1 and CDR2: SGHNT and YENEEA. The CDR3 nucleotides are TGTGCCAGCAGCCCCAGCCTGCGGGTAGGTGAGCAGTTCTTC. Protein product: CASSPSLRVGEQFF.

This chain connects TRBV27 to TRBJ2-3; D uncertain. CDR1 and CDR2 from the germline V gene are MNHEY and SMNVEV (reference sequence). V gave up 8 bases and J gave up 11 bases, with 20 bases separating them. The CDR3 runs to 13 residues. The CDR3 region has the DNA TGTGCCAGCGCCACAGCCTTCGAATGGAAGCAGTATTTT. This encodes CASATAFEWKQYF.

This clone has a handful of counts. The genes are TRBV2 and TRBJ2-5; D possibly corresponds to TRBD2 (6 bases). Deletions cut 7 bases from V and 0 bases from J, with 12 bases between. Looked up from germline, CDR1 is SNHLY and CDR2 is FYNNEI. This CDR3 comprises 14 residues. Here the CDR3 DNA reads TGTGCCAGCACCTTTGGGGGGAACCAAGAGACCCAGTACTTC. It yields the protein CASTFGGNQETQYF.

The rearrangement links TRBV5-6 to TRBJ1-1; a weak D match, TRBD1 (5 bases). The CDR3 length is 12 residues. Germline CDR1 and CDR2: SGHDT and YYEEEE. Trimming took off 4 bases at V and 8 bases at J, with 12 bases between the two ends. The CDR3 DNA reads TGTGCCAGCAGCGGGGGAGGAGGGGAAGCTTTCTTT. This codes for CASSGGGGEAFF.

The chain combines TRBV4-2 with TRBJ2-7; D is perhaps TRBD2 (5 bases). Germline CDR1 and CDR2: LGHNA and YNFKEQ. Trimming cost V 0 bases and J 1 base, with 19 bases left between them. This CDR3 is 18 amino acids long. The chain's CDR3 is CASSQDWGSAAASYEQYF. The CDR3 coding sequence is TGTGCCAGCAGCCAAGATTGGGGTTCAGCGGCAGCTTCCTACGAGCAGTACTTC.

V usage is TRBV6-6 and J usage is TRBJ2-7; TRBD1 is a possible D gene (5 bases). The ends were cut back, 6 bases at V and 2 bases at J, with 11 bases in the middle. The CDR3 has 13 residues. Germline V gives CDR1 MNHNY, CDR2 SVGAGI (reference sequence). For the CDR3, the DNA is TGTGCCAGCAGATCCCAGGGTACCTACGAGCAGTACTTC. Protein product: CASRSQGTYEQYF.